This TCR beta chain is from a study of technical replicates of blood from a few donors. The CDR3 is 14 residues long. Germline CDR1 is SGHVS and CDR2 is FQNEAQ. J lost 3 bases, V lost 3 bases, and 4 bases had no gene match. Libraries were prepared by immunoSEQ multiplex PCR; TCRdb keeps only in-frame clonotypes and omits some of them. The profile covers approximately 15,000 clones, with about four fifths appearing a single time and roughly 12% taken by the ten largest. The chain uses TRBV7-8 and TRBJ2-7; TRBD2 agrees at 8 bases. The sequence derives from a human donor in good health. Sequencing was done on a sample of PBMCs. This chain's CDR3 is CASSLGLDIYEQYF. CDR3 sequence (DNA): TGTGCCAGCAGCTTGGGACTAGACATCTACGAGCAGTACTTC.